This TCR beta chain was documented in a study of blood T cell repertoires in COVID-19. The CDR3 extends over 13 amino acids. After removal of 3 bases from V and 5 bases from J, the junction contained 4 bases not matched to a gene. Germline loops: CDR1 LNHDA, CDR2 SQIVND (reference sequence). Data came from immunoSEQ multiplex PCR; TCRdb stores just in-frame clones and leaves some out. The sample has about 300,000 clones, roughly 87% seen once. Two negative PCRs, clearance, or symptom resolution were required of recovered Cohort 3 donors. Sequencing was done on a sample of PBMCs or T cells enriched from blood (not recorded which). The chain couples TRBV19 to TRBJ2-7; TRBD1 agrees at 7 bases. The receptor comes from a woman aged 25 to 39 who had recovered from COVID-19. The CDR3 is CASSILQGDEQYF. For the CDR3, the DNA is TGTGCCAGTAGTATCCTTCAGGGGGACGAGCAGTACTTC. The full variable domain, rest sourced from reference TRBV19 and TRBJ2-7, is DGGITQSPKYLFRKEGQNVTLSCEQNLNHDAMYWYRQDPGQGLRLIYYSQIVNDFQKGDIAEGYSVSREKKESFPLTVTSAQKNPTAFYLCASSILQGDEQYFGPGTRLTVT.